Reported below is one TCR beta chain. The entry originates in a study of Ad26.COV2.S vaccination and SARS-CoV-2 variants. Sequencing was performed with immunoSEQ multiplex PCR; in TCRdb, only in-frame clones are kept and a portion is missing. Among roughly 380,000 clones listed, around 86% were seen once. V trimming: 2 bases; J trimming: 4 bases; junction bases outside the gene matches: 7. Germline V gives CDR1 KGHDR, CDR2 SFDVKD. There are 16 residues in the CDR3. As for treatment: around 19 received Ad26.COV2.S at low or high dose, single or two shots; about 5 received placebo; per-sample allocation not given. Specimen acquisition occurred on day 63 following the initial vaccine or placebo injection.

The specimen comprised peripheral blood, sampled in a trial of Ad26.COV2.S vaccine versus placebo. The chain joins TRBV24-1 to TRBJ2-3; TRBD2 matches at 8 bases. The TCR sequence derives from a person between 18 and 65 years old who received the Ad26.COV2.S COVID-19 vaccine or a placebo. The CDR3 sequence is CATSDSTGRGADTQYF. The CDR3 region has the DNA TGTGCCACCAGTGATTCCACCGGGAGGGGGGCAGATACGCAGTATTTT.